This is a list of T cell receptor beta chains from one sample in a study of shared clonotypes between healthy human individuals. The table came from immunoSEQ multiplex PCR; TCRdb's copy has only in-frame clones and leaves some out. Of around 550,000 clones listed, 85% to 95% are singletons. Sequencing was done on a sample of naive CD8+ T cells sorted from blood. These TCRs come from a woman in her twenties or thirties in good health. Both conserved end residues are part of each CDR3. The D gene is left open where the match is weak. Some rows mark clone size as missing; the rest say once, few, many or name a class of expanded clone.

TRBV4-1,NA,TRBJ2-2,TRBD1,15,TGCGCCAGCAGCCAACAGGGGGATAACACCGGGGAGCTGTTTTTT,CASSQQGDNTGELFF
TRBV10-2,NA,TRBJ2-7,NA,12,TGCGCCAGCGGGGAGGTAGACTACGAGCAGTACTTC,CASGEVDYEQYF
TRBV27,few,TRBJ2-7,TRBD2,15,TGTGCCAGCAGTTTATCTTCTAGCGGAGCCTACGAGCAGTACTTC,CASSLSSSGAYEQYF
TRBV6-5,NA,TRBJ1-1,NA,16,TGTGCCAGCAGTTACTCGATCGGACAGCTGAACACTGAAGCTTTCTTT,CASSYSIGQLNTEAFF
TRBV13,NA,TRBJ1-5,TRBD1,14,TGTGCCAGCAGCTCCGGGACAGGTGTAGGGCCCCAGCATTTT,CASSSGTGVGPQHF
TRBV10-1,NA,TRBJ1-2,NA,17,TGCGCCAGCAAGCGGGGGGTCAGGAAGTCTACGAACTATGGCTACACCTTC,CASKRGVRKSTNYGYTF
TRBV29-1,NA,TRBJ1-1,NA,14,TGCAGCGTCGGCCAGGCTAGGAGGGACACTGAAGCTTTCTTT,CSVGQARRDTEAFF
TRBV25-1,NA,TRBJ1-1,NA,11,TGTGCCAGCAGTCCAGGGATTGAAGCTTTCTTT,CASSPGIEAFF
TRBV28,NA,TRBJ1-1,NA,12,TGTGCCAGCAGGCGCGGGCTGGCTGAAGCTTTCTTT,CASRRGLAEAFF
TRBV2,NA,TRBJ2-1,TRBD2,14,TGTGCCAGCAGTGACCCCCCGGGGGGGGATGAGCAGTTCTTC,CASSDPPGGDEQFF
TRBV14,once,TRBJ2-7,NA,13,TGTGCCAGCAAGGGGGTGGACACTTACGAGCAGTACTTC,CASKGVDTYEQYF
TRBV11-2,NA,TRBJ2-3,NA,16,TGTGCCAGCAGCTTAACGGGCCCGCGGGGAGAAGGGACGCAGTATTTT,CASSLTGPRGEGTQYF
TRBV27,NA,TRBJ2-1,NA,13,TGTGCCAGCAGGCCCGACACTCACAATGAGCAGTTCTTC,CASRPDTHNEQFF
TRBV28,NA,TRBJ2-7,NA,13,TGTGCCAGCAGTTATATAGGCCTTTACGAGCAGTACTTC,CASSYIGLYEQYF
TRBV27,NA,TRBJ2-7,NA,13,TGTGCCAGCAGTTCATCAGGGGGGTACGAGCAGTACTTC,CASSSSGGYEQYF
TRBV7-9,NA,TRBJ2-5,NA,17,TGTGCCAGCAGCTTATTAGAGGGTCGGCACCGAGGGGAGACCCAGTACTTC,CASSLLEGRHRGETQYF
TRBV28,once,TRBJ2-2,TRBD2,17,TGTGCCAGCAGTTTGGCTTCCCGCGGGAGGGCCGTCGGGGAGCTGTTTTTT,CASSLASRGRAVGELFF
TRBV21-1,NA,TRBJ2-1,NA,14,TGTGCCAGCAGCAAAGGAGCTCACTACAATGAGCAGTTCTTC,CASSKGAHYNEQFF
TRBV2,NA,TRBJ2-1,TRBD2,15,TGTGCCAGCAGTGACTTGCGGGAGGGTAACAATGAGCAGTTCTTC,CASSDLREGNNEQFF
TRBV9,NA,TRBJ2-1,NA,13,TGTGCCAGCAGCGTGTCAACTAGGAATGAGCAGTTCTTC,CASSVSTRNEQFF
TRBV11-2,NA,TRBJ2-1,TRBD2,17,TGTGCCAGCAGCTTATTCAGGCCTAGCGGGAGTTCAAATGAGCAGTTCTTC,CASSLFRPSGSSNEQFF
TRBV28,NA,TRBJ2-7,TRBD2,16,TGTGCCAGCAGTTCCCCCCTGGCTAGCGGCACCTACGAGCAGTACTTC,CASSSPLASGTYEQYF
TRBV4-1,NA,TRBJ2-7,NA,11,TGCGCGAAGAGGCTCCCCCGCGAGCAGTACTTC,CAKRLPREQYF
TRBV7-8,NA,TRBJ1-4,NA,16,TGTGCCAGCAGCGGAAGTGTCGGCTCCCCTCGGGAAAAACTGTTTTTT,CASSGSVGSPREKLFF
TRBV5-6,NA,TRBJ1-1,TRBD1,16,TGTGCCAGCAGTGGGGGGACAGTTTTAATGAACACTGAAGCTTTCTTT,CASSGGTVLMNTEAFF
TRBV21-1,NA,TRBJ2-3,NA,18,TGTGCCAGCAGCAAATTCCGGGGACTAGCGGATGGCACAGATACGCAGTATTTT,CASSKFRGLADGTDTQYF
TRBV19,NA,TRBJ1-6,TRBD1,14,TGTGCCAGTAGTCCGGGACAGGCCTACCTTCCCCTCCACTTT,CASSPGQAYLPLHF
TRBV29-1,NA,TRBJ2-6,NA,17,TGCAGCGTTGGAAACCCGGGACTGATCTCTGGGGCCAACGTCCTGACTTTC,CSVGNPGLISGANVLTF
TRBV4-1,once,TRBJ2-7,TRBD1,14,TGCGCCAGCAGCCCCAGGGGGCGCAAAGACGAGCAGTACTTC,CASSPRGRKDEQYF
TRBV4-1,once,TRBJ2-2,TRBD2,17,TGCGCCAGCAGCCAAGTTACTAGCGAGCGTTCAGCCGGGGAGCTGTTTTTT,CASSQVTSERSAGELFF
TRBV27,NA,TRBJ2-7,NA,17,TGTGCCAGCAGTTCTCAAGGGGGAGCGGGAAGGATCAACGAGCAGTACTTC,CASSSQGGAGRINEQYF
TRBV11-3,NA,TRBJ2-7,NA,12,TGTGCCAGCAGCTTAGATGGGTATGAGCAGTACTTC,CASSLDGYEQYF
TRBV19,NA,TRBJ1-1,NA,12,TGTGCCAGTAGTATAGACGGGTTTGAAGCTTTCTTT,CASSIDGFEAFF